Included here is one TCR beta chain sequence, with context. Its antigen is unknown. The data stem from a study of T cell responses to AZD1222 COVID-19 vaccine. Between the trimmed V and J ends, which lost 1 base and 4 bases, there was a span of 13 bases. Germline assignment: CDR1 SGHVS and CDR2 FNYEAQ. This CDR3 has 15 amino acids. The method was immunoSEQ multiplex PCR; TCRdb's version includes in-frame clones alone and lacks a portion of them. This sample has about 140,000 clones, with roughly 92% found just once. Broader study findings: Clonal diversity was possibly underestimated; the donors were predominantly white British and more often female.

The TCR comes from an adult in good health. The chain links TRBV7-6 to TRBJ1-1; D possibly corresponds to TRBD1 (5 bases). Specimen: peripheral blood, collected on day 0 of AZD1222 vaccination. The CDR3 here is CASSLVPSGGTEAFF. The CDR3 bases are TGTGCCAGCAGCTTAGTACCGAGCGGGGGCACTGAAGCTTTCTTT.